Presented here are 2 T cell receptor beta chains from one specimen sequenced in a study of blood T cell repertoires in COVID-19. Some clones are missing from TCRdb's copy, which holds only in-frame ones; the method was immunoSEQ multiplex PCR. There are fewer than 350,000 clones in the sample; 85% to 90% occur only once, and roughly 3.9% lies in the top ten. The sample consisted of PBMCs or T cells enriched from blood (not recorded which). All receptors derive from a woman aged 25 to 39 with acute COVID-19.

V and J are TRBV29-1 and TRBJ1-1, with 9 nucleotides matching TRBD1. Looked up from germline, CDR1 is SQVTM and CDR2 is ANQGSEA. This CDR3 has 12 residues. V lost 8 bases to trimming and J lost 5 bases; unmatched junction nucleotides: 6. CDR3 amino acids: CSIGQGLTEAFF. The CDR3 DNA is TGCAGCATTGGACAGGGGCTGACTGAAGCTTTCTTT.

The V gene is TRBV10-3, the J gene TRBJ2-7; possible D gene TRBD2, 5 bases. CDR3 length equals 14 residues. CDR1 is ENHRY and CDR2 is SYGVKD in the germline V gene. V was shortened by 5 bases and J by 5 bases, with 16 bases between the two germline ends. The CDR3 loop is CAISNPGMGHEQYF. The CDR3 DNA is TGTGCCATCAGTAACCCGGGAATGGGTCACGAGCAGTACTTC.